The 8 T cell receptor beta chains in this list originate from one sample, sequenced in a study of T cell responses to AZD1222 COVID-19 vaccine. Produced via immunoSEQ multiplex PCR; TCRdb's table is partial and in-frame only. The data show tens of thousands of clones, 84% seen once. This specimen consisted of peripheral blood, obtained on day 0 of AZD1222 vaccination. The receptors come from an adult in good health.

The genes are TRBV19 and TRBJ1-5, with a tentative D call TRBD1 (6 bases). This CDR3 comprises 15 residues. V lost 3 bases and J 10 bases, leaving 19 bases between the germline ends. In germline, CDR1 is LNHDA, CDR2 SQIVND (reference sequence). CDR3 nucleotide sequence: TGTGCCAGTAGTATTCGGGACGGCTCGGGGGGCCCCCAGCATTTT. It is translated as CASSIRDGSGGPQHF.

A single count supports this clone. The J gene is TRBJ1-1, the V gene TRBV7-9; D unresolved. The CDR3 runs to 14 residues. V lost 3 bases and J lost 3, with 11 bases in between. The V gene's germline CDR1 is SEHNR and CDR2 FQNEAQ (reference sequence). The CDR3 loop reads CASSFPLPYTEAFF. For the CDR3, the DNA is TGTGCCAGCAGCTTTCCACTCCCGTACACTGAAGCTTTCTTT.

This clone was seen only a few times. The gene calls are TRBV12-3 or TRBV12-4 and TRBJ2-2, with D perhaps matching TRBD2 (5 bases). There are 12 residues in the CDR3. V gave up 10 bases and J gave up 3 bases, with 9 bases separating them. CDR3 sequence (DNA): TGTGCCACCCACGGGGACACCGGGGAGCTGTTTTTT. Translating gives CATHGDTGELFF.

The count of this clone is one. CDR3 region: CASSLGGGSANYF. The CDR3 DNA follows: TGTGCCAGCAGTTTAGGAGGGGGGTCGGCTAACTACTTC. V is TRBV12-3 or TRBV12-4 and J is TRBJ2-4, with D possibly being TRBD1 or TRBD2 (6 bases each). Trimming left V 1 base short and J 16 bases short, with 17 bases between. The CDR3 runs 13 residues.

V usage is TRBV19 and J usage is TRBJ1-2, with D possibly matching TRBD1 (5 bases). Looked up from germline, CDR1 is LNHDA and CDR2 is SQIVND (reference sequence). The CDR3 totals 13 residues. The V end lost 4 bases, the J end lost 3 bases, and 9 bases lay between the germline ends. Here the CDR3 reads CASSNQGYYGYTF. The CDR3 nucleotides are TGTGCCAGTAGTAACCAGGGTTACTATGGCTACACCTTC.

The rearrangement joins TRBV4-2 to TRBJ1-2; a weak D match, TRBD1 (6 bases). Trimming cost V 0 bases and J 4 bases, with 15 bases left between them. Germline CDR1 is LGHNA and CDR2 is YNFKEQ. The CDR3 consists of 16 residues. The CDR3 here is CASSQEGGGRIYGYTF. In DNA form, the CDR3 reads TGTGCCAGCAGCCAAGAGGGGGGCGGGCGGATCTATGGCTACACCTTC.

About this clone: The same CDR3 can be traced to other DNA sequences in this sample. The gene calls are TRBV5-1 and TRBJ1-1, with D unclear. V lost 0 bases and J lost 1, with 4 bases in between. The CDR3 spans 13 residues. In germline, CDR1 is SGHRS, CDR2 YFSETQ. For the CDR3, the DNA is TGCGCCAGCAGCTTGGATGCGAACACTGAAGCTTTCTTT. It encodes CASSLDANTEAFF.

The chain combines TRBV28 with TRBJ1-2, with 8 bases aligning to TRBD1. Germline CDR1 and CDR2: MDHEN and SYDVKM. The CDR3 length is 14 residues. Trimming removed 6 bases from V and 6 bases from J; junction bases left unmatched: 9. CDR3: CASSSSDRAHGYTF. Written as DNA, the CDR3 is TGTGCCAGCAGCTCCTCGGACAGGGCCCATGGCTACACCTTC.